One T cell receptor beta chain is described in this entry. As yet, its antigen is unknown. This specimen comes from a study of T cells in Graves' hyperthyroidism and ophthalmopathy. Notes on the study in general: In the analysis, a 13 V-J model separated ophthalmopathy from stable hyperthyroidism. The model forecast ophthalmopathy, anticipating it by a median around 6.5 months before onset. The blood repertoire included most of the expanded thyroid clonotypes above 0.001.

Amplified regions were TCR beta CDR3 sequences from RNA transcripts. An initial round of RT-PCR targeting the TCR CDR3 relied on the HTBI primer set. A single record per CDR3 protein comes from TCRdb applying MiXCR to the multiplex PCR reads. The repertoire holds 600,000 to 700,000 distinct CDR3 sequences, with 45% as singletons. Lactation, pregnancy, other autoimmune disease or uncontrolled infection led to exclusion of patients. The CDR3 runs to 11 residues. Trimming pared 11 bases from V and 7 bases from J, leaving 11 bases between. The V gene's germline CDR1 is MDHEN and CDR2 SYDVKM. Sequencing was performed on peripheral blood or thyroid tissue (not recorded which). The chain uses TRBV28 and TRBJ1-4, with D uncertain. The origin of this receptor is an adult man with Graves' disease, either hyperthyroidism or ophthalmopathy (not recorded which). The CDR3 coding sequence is TGTGCCGGCTCGCTTAGTGAAAAACTGTTTTTT. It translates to CAGSLSEKLFF.